A single sample is the source of the 27 T cell receptor beta chains below, sequenced in a study of blood T cell repertoires in COVID-19. Data came from immunoSEQ multiplex PCR; TCRdb stores just in-frame clones and leaves some out. The table has about 400,000 clones, about 88% seen once. Input material: peripheral blood. Every receptor here comes from a human donor in a cohort sampled during active COVID-19.

In its sample, this clone was seen once. The chain is built from TRBV5-5 and TRBJ2-3; TRBD2 matches 12 bases. The length of the CDR3 is 15 residues. Germline V CDR1 and CDR2: SGHKS, YYEKEE (reference sequence). With 1 base clipped from V and 6 bases from J, the junction kept 3 bases outside the gene matches. The CDR3 DNA is TGTGCCAGCAGCTTGAAACTAGCGGGGGGCGATACGCAGTATTTT. Its translation: CASSLKLAGGDTQYF. Complete variable domain (other parts from reference TRBV5-5 and TRBJ2-3): DAGVTQSPTHLIKTRGQQVTLRCSPISGHKSVSWYQQVLGQGPQFIFQYYEKEERGRGNFPDRFSARQFPNYSSELNVNALLLGDSALYLCASSLKLAGGDTQYFGPGTRLTVL.

This rearrangement joins TRBV30 to TRBJ2-3; TRBD1 agrees at 9 bases. Germline CDR1 GTSNPN, CDR2 SVGIG (reference sequence). The V gene end was trimmed by 1 base and the J gene end by 4 bases; junction bases not matched to a gene: 9. The CDR3 has 16 residues. The CDR3 region is CAWSDRQGVGSDTQYF. CDR3 DNA sequence: TGTGCCTGGAGTGACCGACAGGGGGTAGGATCAGATACGCAGTATTTT.

V usage is TRBV6-6 and J usage is TRBJ2-2, with 8 bases identical to TRBD1. The CDR3 contains 16 residues. After removal of 4 bases from V and 4 bases from J, the junction contained 8 bases not matched to a gene. From germline, CDR1 is MNHNY and CDR2 SVGAGI (reference sequence). In nucleotides, the CDR3 is TGTGCCAGCAGTTTGGACAGGGCGGAGATCACCGGGGAGCTGTTTTTT. This translates into CASSLDRAEITGELFF.

The rearrangement joins TRBV3-1 (or the pseudogene TRBV3-2) to TRBJ1-2; a weak D match, TRBD1 (6 bases). The germline CDR1 and CDR2 sequences are LGHDT and YNNKEL (reference sequence). The CDR3 sequence is 13 residues long. Between the trimmed V and J ends, which lost 2 bases and 6 bases, there was a span of 10 bases. Here the CDR3 DNA reads TGTGCCAGCAGCCAAAACAGGGTTAATGGCTACACCTTC. It specifies CASSQNRVNGYTF.

The chain is built from TRBV14 and TRBJ1-2, with a weak D call TRBD1 (6 bases). The CDR3 contains 16 residues. Per germline, CDR1 SGHDN and CDR2 FVKESK. V lost 0 bases, J lost 5 bases, and 16 bases lay in between. As DNA, the CDR3 is TGTGCCAGCAGCCAAGATCTAGGGGGAAGGGTTTATGGCTACACCTTC. This sequence encodes CASSQDLGGRVYGYTF.

The V call is TRBV25-1, the J call TRBJ2-1; TRBD2 agrees at 11 bases. CDR3 length: 18 amino acids. In germline, CDR1 is MGHDK, CDR2 SYGVNS. Trimming took 7 bases from V and 0 from J; bases not matched to a gene: 11. This CDR3 is CASTRGGSGRGSYNEQFF. In nucleotides, the CDR3 is TGTGCCAGCACTAGGGGGGGTAGCGGGAGGGGCTCCTACAATGAGCAGTTCTTC.

Worth noting for this clone: Different DNA sequences within this sample yield the same CDR3. The genes are TRBV19 and TRBJ1-1; D uncertain. Trimming left V 5 bases short and J 3 bases short, with 13 bases between. The CDR3 covers 14 residues. Germline CDR1 LNHDA, CDR2 SQIVND (reference sequence). The CDR3 nucleotides are TGTGCCAGTAGTGACGGGAAAAGGGACACTGAAGCTTTCTTT. This sequence encodes CASSDGKRDTEAFF.

CDR3 loop: CAISESGQGEDQPQHF. CDR3 DNA sequence: TGTGCCATCAGTGAATCGGGACAGGGTGAGGATCAGCCCCAGCATTTT. The chain links TRBV10-3 to TRBJ1-5, with 9 nucleotides matching TRBD1. V lost 3 bases, J lost 5 bases, and 8 bases stayed unmatched. The CDR3 contains 16 residues. Germline V gives CDR1 ENHRY, CDR2 SYGVKD.

The J gene is TRBJ1-2, the V gene TRBV5-5; TRBD1 might be the D (5 bases). Trimming pared 4 bases from V and 4 bases from J, leaving 11 bases between. Germline CDR1 reads SGHKS; CDR2 reads YYEKEE (reference sequence). There are 13 residues in the CDR3. Here the CDR3 DNA reads TGTGCCAGCAGCCAGGGCGGGGGCTATGGCTACACCTTC. It codes for CASSQGGGYGYTF.

V is TRBV10-3 and J is TRBJ2-5, with D maybe TRBD1 (6 bases). The germline V gene has CDR1 ENHRY and CDR2 SYGVKD. The CDR3 runs 16 residues. Trimming stripped 3 bases from V and 3 bases from J, with 17 bases between. The CDR3 sequence is CAISDRNRDPEETQYF. The CDR3 DNA reads TGTGCCATCAGTGACCGGAACAGGGACCCAGAAGAGACCCAGTACTTC.

This clone was recorded once. The rearrangement joins TRBV19 to TRBJ2-1; D gene uncertain. The V and J ends lost 6 bases and 7 bases respectively, with 10 bases between them. The CDR3 contains 12 residues. Germline loops: CDR1 LNHDA, CDR2 SQIVND (reference sequence). CDR3 nucleotides: TGTGCCAGTAGCATTAGCCTTAATGAGCAGTTCTTC. Translation: CASSISLNEQFF.

This chain links TRBV7-3 with TRBJ2-2, with 7 bases that match TRBD1. The CDR3 spans 14 residues. Germline V CDR1 and CDR2: SGHTA, FQGTGA. V lost 6 bases, J lost 3 bases, and 4 bases stayed unmatched. The CDR3 region has the DNA TGTGCCAGCAGGACAGGGTCCTACACCGGGGAGCTGTTTTTT. Translated, it gives CASRTGSYTGELFF.

The chain has TRBV6-1 and TRBJ1-2; D not certain. This CDR3 spans 13 amino acids. The germline V gene has CDR1 MNHNS and CDR2 SASEGT. Deletions cut 1 base from V and 5 bases from J, with 8 bases between. The CDR3 loop reads CASSEGAPYGYTF. CDR3 DNA: TGTGCCAGCAGTGAAGGGGCTCCATATGGCTACACCTTC.

The chain joins TRBV2 to TRBJ1-2, with TRBD1 matching 12 bases. The CDR3 is made up of 16 amino acids. From germline, CDR1 is SNHLY and CDR2 FYNNEI. The junction had 8 bases not matched to a gene; V was cut back by 5 bases and J by 4 bases. CDR3 region: CASSRGTGGIGYGYTF. The CDR3 DNA follows: TGTGCCAGCAGTCGCGGGACAGGGGGCATAGGCTATGGCTACACCTTC.

The rearrangement joins TRBV19 to TRBJ2-1; TRBD2 aligns across 13 bases. J lost 8 bases, V lost 4 bases, and 11 bases had no gene match. The CDR3 runs to 17 residues. CDR1 and CDR2 (germline): LNHDA, SQIVND (reference sequence). Here the CDR3 reads CASSRTSGSSFGDEQFF. CDR3 nucleotide sequence: TGTGCCAGTAGTAGGACTAGCGGGAGTTCCTTTGGCGATGAGCAGTTCTTC.

V usage is TRBV29-1 and J usage is TRBJ2-1, with TRBD1 matching 7 bases. Germline assignment: CDR1 SQVTM and CDR2 ANQGSEA. This CDR3 comprises 14 residues. J was trimmed by 8 bases and V by 7 bases; bases with no gene match: 14. The CDR3 loop is CSGKDRASFYEQFF. CDR3 in DNA: TGCAGCGGAAAAGACAGGGCATCATTCTATGAGCAGTTCTTC.

The chain's CDR3 is CASSERTGGTQETQYF. CDR3 nucleotides: TGTGCCAGCAGTGAAAGAACGGGAGGGACCCAAGAGACCCAGTACTTC. The chain uses TRBV2 and TRBJ2-5, with 8 positions matching TRBD2. The germline V gene encodes CDR1 SNHLY and CDR2 FYNNEI. The junction had 6 bases not matched to a gene; V was cut back by 2 bases and J by 1 base. The CDR3 is made up of 16 amino acids.

The chain has TRBV6-6 and TRBJ1-5; D unresolved. The CDR3 contains 12 residues. V lost 10 bases, J lost 7 bases, and 14 bases lay in between. Germline loops: CDR1 MNHNY, CDR2 SVGAGI (reference sequence). CDR3 bases: TGTGCCACCCTTCGGGAAGGGCAGCCCCAGCATTTT. Translated, it gives CATLREGQPQHF.

This clone was counted between two and nine times. This rearrangement joins TRBV10-2 to TRBJ1-2; 8 bases are a match to TRBD1. The junction had 6 bases not matched to a gene; V was cut back by 0 bases and J by 6 bases. Germline loops: CDR1 WSHSY, CDR2 SAAADI. The CDR3 runs 15 residues. The CDR3 protein is CASSESRTGKNGYTF. For the CDR3, the DNA is TGCGCCAGCAGTGAGTCTAGGACAGGGAAAAATGGCTACACCTTC.

This clone has more than one count but fewer than ten. This chain connects TRBV6-5 to TRBJ1-1, with TRBD1 identical over 7 bases. This CDR3 has 13 residues. Germline CDR1 reads MNHEY; CDR2 reads SVGAGI. Trimming cost V 8 bases and J 3 bases; bases outside gene matches: 6. CDR3 protein: CASRTGVDTEAFF. The CDR3 DNA reads as TGTGCCAGCCGAACAGGGGTGGACACTGAAGCTTTCTTT.

The J gene is TRBJ1-4, the V gene TRBV19; D not certain. CDR3 length: 14 amino acids. Deletions cut 6 bases from V and 3 bases from J, with 11 bases between. Per the germline V gene, CDR1 is LNHDA and CDR2 is SQIVND (reference sequence). The CDR3 sequence is CASRPWEANEKLFF. Here the CDR3 DNA reads TGTGCCAGTAGGCCGTGGGAGGCTAATGAAAAACTGTTTTTT.

The V and J genes are TRBV6-2 or TRBV6-3 and TRBJ2-4, with a weak D call TRBD2 (6 bases). The CDR3 has 13 residues. V was trimmed by 6 bases and J by 5 bases, leaving 11 bases between them. The germline CDR1 and CDR2 sequences are MNHEY and SVGEGT. CDR3 nucleotide sequence: TGTGCCAGCAGCCTTAGCGGACAAAACATTCAGTACTTC. As protein: CASSLSGQNIQYF.

This clone was observed a handful of times. The J gene is TRBJ1-3, the V gene TRBV4-1; tentative D call: TRBD1 (6 bases). The V gene's germline CDR1 is MGHRA and CDR2 YSYEKL. V lost 5 bases, J lost 0 bases, and 14 bases lay in between. This CDR3 region has 16 residues. CDR3 sequence reads: CASSFGQFYSGNTIYF. The CDR3 DNA is TGCGCCAGCAGCTTTGGACAGTTCTACTCTGGAAACACCATATATTTT.

The chain is built from TRBV19 and TRBJ2-5, with TRBD2 matching 8 bases. Germline V gene data show CDR1 as LNHDA and CDR2 as SQIVND (reference sequence). V lost 4 bases, J lost 7 bases, and 14 bases stayed unmatched. There are 16 residues in the CDR3. CDR3 sequence (DNA): TGTGCCAGTAGTACCTCGGGCGGGAGGTCTAAACGGACCCAGTACTTC. It translates to CASSTSGGRSKRTQYF.

The chain combines TRBV27 with TRBJ1-6, with D possibly matching TRBD1 (5 bases). Between the trimmed V and J ends, which lost 0 bases and 10 bases, there was a span of 10 bases. This CDR3 is 14 amino acids long. CDR1 is MNHEY, CDR2 SMNVEV, per germline (reference sequence). The CDR3 region is CASSLSGDGSPLHF. As DNA, the CDR3 is TGTGCCAGCAGTTTATCAGGGGATGGATCACCCCTCCACTTT.

This rearrangement joins TRBV6-5 to TRBJ1-5; the match to TRBD1 covers 8 bases. Germline trimming cut 5 bases from V and 9 bases from J; bases unmatched to any gene: 9. Germline CDR1 and CDR2: MNHEY and SVGAGI. CDR3 length: 14 residues. CDR3 in amino acids: CASSPGQGSGPQHF. The CDR3 DNA sequence: TGTGCCAGCAGTCCAGGACAGGGCTCGGGGCCCCAGCATTTT.

The rearrangement links TRBV18 to TRBJ2-1, with D uncertain. The CDR3 extends over 17 amino acids. V was shortened by 2 bases and J by 6 bases, with 20 bases between the two germline ends. In germline, CDR1 is KGHSH, CDR2 LQKENI. The CDR3 loop reads CASSPKTALDSGNEQFF. The CDR3 nucleotides are TGTGCCAGCTCACCAAAGACTGCCCTAGACTCGGGCAATGAGCAGTTCTTC.